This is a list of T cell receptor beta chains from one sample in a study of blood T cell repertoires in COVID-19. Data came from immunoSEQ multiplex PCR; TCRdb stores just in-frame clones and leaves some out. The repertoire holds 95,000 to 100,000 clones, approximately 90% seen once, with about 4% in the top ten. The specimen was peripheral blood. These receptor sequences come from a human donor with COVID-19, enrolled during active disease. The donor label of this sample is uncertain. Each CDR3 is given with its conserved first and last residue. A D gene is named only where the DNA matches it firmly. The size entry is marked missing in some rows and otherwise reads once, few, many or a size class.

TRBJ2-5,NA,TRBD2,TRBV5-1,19,CASSLVAGTSGGAQETQYF,TGCGCCAGCAGCTTGGTTGCCGGGACTAGCGGGGGGGCCCAAGAGACCCAGTACTTC
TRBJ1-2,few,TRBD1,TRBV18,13,CASSPDRAYGYTF,TGTGCCAGCTCACCGGACAGGGCCTATGGCTACACCTTC
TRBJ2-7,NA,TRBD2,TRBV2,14,CASNRLAGDYEQYF,TGTGCCAGCAATCGACTAGCGGGAGACTACGAGCAGTACTTC
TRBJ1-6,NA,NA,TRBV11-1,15,CASSSDRTLNSPLHF,TGTGCCAGCAGCTCCGACAGGACCCTGAATTCACCCCTCCACTTT
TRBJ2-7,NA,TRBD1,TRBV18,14,CASSPRGLASEQYF,TGTGCCAGCTCACCCAGGGGGCTCGCTTCCGAGCAGTACTTC
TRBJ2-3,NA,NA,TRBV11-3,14,CASSLAGDGDTQYF,TGTGCCAGCAGCTTGGCTGGAGACGGGGATACGCAGTATTTT
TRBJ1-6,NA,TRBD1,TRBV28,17,CASRFRGQSSYNSPLHF,TGTGCCAGCAGGTTTAGGGGACAGAGCTCCTATAATTCACCCCTCCACTTT
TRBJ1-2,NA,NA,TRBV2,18,CASRPQGFYRDSNYGYTF,TGTGCCAGCAGACCTCAGGGGTTCTACAGGGATTCTAACTATGGCTACACCTTC
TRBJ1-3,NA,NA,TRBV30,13,CAWTGVSGNTIYF,TGTGCCTGGACAGGGGTCTCTGGAAACACCATATATTTT
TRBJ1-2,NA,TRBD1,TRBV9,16,CASSPKGTGTNYGYTF,TGTGCCAGCAGCCCAAAGGGGACAGGGACTAACTATGGCTACACCTTC
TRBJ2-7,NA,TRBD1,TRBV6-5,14,CASSYSRTGYEQYF,TGTGCCAGCAGTTACTCGAGGACAGGGTACGAGCAGTACTTC
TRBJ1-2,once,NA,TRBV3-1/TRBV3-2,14,CASSQGPPGYGYTF,TGTGCCAGCAGCCAAGGGCCACCGGGGTATGGCTACACCTTC
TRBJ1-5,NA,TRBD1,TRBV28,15,CASTQLGQGNQPQHF,TGTGCCAGCACCCAGCTGGGACAGGGTAATCAGCCCCAGCATTTT
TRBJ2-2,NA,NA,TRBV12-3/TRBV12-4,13,CASSLGLPGELFF,TGTGCCAGCAGCCTTGGGCTCCCCGGGGAGCTGTTTTTT
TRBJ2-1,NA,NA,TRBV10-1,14,CASSESGLWSPQFF,TGCGCCAGCAGTGAGTCGGGTTTATGGAGTCCTCAGTTCTTC
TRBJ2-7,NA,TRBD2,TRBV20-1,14,CSASIAGITYEQYF,TGCAGTGCTAGTATAGCGGGGATAACCTACGAGCAGTACTTC
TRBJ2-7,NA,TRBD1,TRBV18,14,CASSRPTGRYEQYF,TGTGCCAGCTCCCGCCCGACAGGGCGGTACGAGCAGTACTTC
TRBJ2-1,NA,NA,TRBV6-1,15,CASSEPGDPYNEQFF,TGTGCCAGCAGTGAACCAGGGGACCCCTACAATGAGCAGTTCTTC
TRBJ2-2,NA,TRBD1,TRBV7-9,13,CASSLDRTGELFF,TGTGCCAGCAGCCTGGACAGGACCGGGGAGCTGTTTTTT
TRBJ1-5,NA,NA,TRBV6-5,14,CASSRQYSNQPQHF,TGTGCCAGCAGTCGACAGTATAGCAATCAGCCCCAGCATTTT
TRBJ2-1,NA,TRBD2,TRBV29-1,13,CSSQRGSYNEQFF,TGCAGCTCTCAGCGGGGTTCCTACAATGAGCAGTTCTTC
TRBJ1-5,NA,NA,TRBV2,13,CASTRYSNQPQHF,TGTGCCAGCACCAGATATAGCAATCAGCCCCAGCATTTT
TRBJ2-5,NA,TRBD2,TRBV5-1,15,CASSLDSGGEETQYF,TGCGCCAGCAGCTTGGATAGCGGGGGCGAAGAGACCCAGTACTTC
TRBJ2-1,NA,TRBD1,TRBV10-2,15,CASSPGTGGNNEQFF,TGCGCCAGCAGCCCCGGGACAGGGGGCAACAATGAGCAGTTCTTC
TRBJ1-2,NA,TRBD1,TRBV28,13,CAIWDRVKGGYTF,TGTGCCATTTGGGACAGGGTAAAGGGCGGCTACACCTTC
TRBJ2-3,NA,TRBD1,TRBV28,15,CASTPGQGFGDTQYF,TGTGCCAGCACACCGGGACAGGGGTTTGGAGATACGCAGTATTTT
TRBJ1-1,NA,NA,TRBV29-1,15,CSVVVTGLMNTEAFF,TGCAGCGTTGTTGTTACGGGACTTATGAACACTGAAGCTTTCTTT
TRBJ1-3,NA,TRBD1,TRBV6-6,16,CASSYSTGDAGNTIYF,TGTGCCAGCAGTTACTCCACAGGGGATGCTGGAAACACCATATATTTT
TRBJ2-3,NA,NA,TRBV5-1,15,CASTPPGGHRDTQYF,TGCGCCAGCACCCCCCCCGGGGGGCATAGAGATACGCAGTATTTT
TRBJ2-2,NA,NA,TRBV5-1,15,CASSLWGGDTGELFF,TGCGCCAGCAGCTTGTGGGGGGGCGACACCGGGGAGCTGTTTTTT
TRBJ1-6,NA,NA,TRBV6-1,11,CASSDSGPLHF,TGTGCCAGCAGTGATTCAGGTCCCCTCCACTTT
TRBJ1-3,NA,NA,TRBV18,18,CASSPFRADSFSGNTIYF,TGTGCCAGCTCACCATTCAGGGCAGATTCCTTCTCTGGAAACACCATATATTTT
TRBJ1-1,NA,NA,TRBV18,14,CASSPPTGVTEAFF,TGTGCCAGCTCACCCCCCACGGGGGTGACTGAAGCTTTCTTT
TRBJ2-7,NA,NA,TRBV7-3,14,CASSPQEDSYEQYF,TGTGCCAGCAGCCCCCAGGAAGACTCCTACGAGCAGTACTTC
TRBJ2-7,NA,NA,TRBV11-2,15,CATAASTGLTYEQYF,TGTGCAACAGCAGCTTCAACAGGGCTCACCTACGAGCAGTACTTC
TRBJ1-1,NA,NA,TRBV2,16,CASSPHPGFRFTEAFF,TGTGCCAGCAGTCCCCATCCGGGGTTCCGTTTCACTGAAGCTTTCTTT
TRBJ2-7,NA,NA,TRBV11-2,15,CASSLRLGHSYEQYF,TGTGCCAGCAGCTTACGTCTGGGACACTCCTACGAGCAGTACTTC
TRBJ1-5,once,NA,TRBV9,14,CASSAGSENQPQHF,TGTGCCAGCAGCGCCGGGTCCGAAAATCAGCCCCAGCATTTT